The rows below give T cell receptor beta chains drawn from one sample of a study of blood T cell repertoires in COVID-19. The method was immunoSEQ multiplex PCR; TCRdb's version includes in-frame clones alone and lacks a portion of them. This table holds approximately 150,000 clones, roughly 86% found once. What was sequenced was peripheral blood. The receptors come from a woman aged 50 to 65 with acute or convalescent COVID-19. CDR3s include the opening cysteine and the closing phenylalanine or tryptophan. Fields, in order: D gene, V gene, clone size, J gene, CDR3 DNA, CDR3 protein. D genes are given only for firm matches. Clone sizes are given selectively: once, few, many, or a class where the clone is expanded.

D gene: NA
V gene: TRBV4-3
clone size: NA
J gene: TRBJ1-1
CDR3 DNA: TGCGCCAGCAGCCAAGATATGGCCACTGAAGCTTTCTTT
CDR3 protein: CASSQDMATEAFF

D gene: NA
V gene: TRBV2
clone size: NA
J gene: TRBJ1-2
CDR3 DNA: TGTGCCAGCAGTGATCAGGGGAATGGCTACACCTTC
CDR3 protein: CASSDQGNGYTF

D gene: TRBD1
V gene: TRBV6-6
clone size: NA
J gene: TRBJ2-1
CDR3 DNA: TGTGCCAGCAGTCTGACCGGACCGGGACAGGGAGGCCATGAGCAGTTCTTC
CDR3 protein: CASSLTGPGQGGHEQFF

D gene: TRBD1
V gene: TRBV15
clone size: NA
J gene: TRBJ2-7
CDR3 DNA: TGTGCCACCTGGGACAGGGATTCGATCGAGCAGTACTTC
CDR3 protein: CATWDRDSIEQYF

D gene: NA
V gene: TRBV5-4
clone size: NA
J gene: TRBJ2-3
CDR3 DNA: TGTGCCAGCAGCCTGTATTCGCGGGGCTCAGATACGCAGTATTTT
CDR3 protein: CASSLYSRGSDTQYF

D gene: TRBD1
V gene: TRBV7-8
clone size: once
J gene: TRBJ2-7
CDR3 DNA: TGTGCCAGCAGCTGGGGCGGACAGGGGAACGAGCAGTACTTC
CDR3 protein: CASSWGGQGNEQYF

D gene: NA
V gene: TRBV7-2
clone size: NA
J gene: TRBJ2-7
CDR3 DNA: TGTGCCAGCAGCTTAGACCCGGGGGTCATCTCCTACGAGCAGTACTTC
CDR3 protein: CASSLDPGVISYEQYF

D gene: TRBD1
V gene: TRBV15
clone size: NA
J gene: TRBJ1-1
CDR3 DNA: TGTGCCACCAGCAGAGATGGGACAGGCCAAGCTTTCTTT
CDR3 protein: CATSRDGTGQAFF

D gene: NA
V gene: TRBV12-3/TRBV12-4
clone size: NA
J gene: TRBJ2-3
CDR3 DNA: TGTGCCAGCAGTTTGGCCAGTGATACGCAGTATTTT
CDR3 protein: CASSLASDTQYF

D gene: NA
V gene: TRBV7-2
clone size: NA
J gene: TRBJ1-5
CDR3 DNA: TGTGCCAGCAGCCGGTGGGTGGGGCGCAATCAGCCCCAGCATTTT
CDR3 protein: CASSRWVGRNQPQHF

D gene: NA
V gene: TRBV6-5
clone size: NA
J gene: TRBJ1-2
CDR3 DNA: TGTGCCAGCAACCAGATTAACTATGGCTACACCTTC
CDR3 protein: CASNQINYGYTF

D gene: NA
V gene: TRBV12-3/TRBV12-4
clone size: NA
J gene: TRBJ2-3
CDR3 DNA: TGTGCCAGCAGTTTACTAGATACGCAGTATTTT
CDR3 protein: CASSLLDTQYF

D gene: NA
V gene: TRBV6-5
clone size: NA
J gene: TRBJ2-7
CDR3 DNA: TGTGCCAGCAGGAAGACAGGAACCTACGAGCAGTACTTC
CDR3 protein: CASRKTGTYEQYF

D gene: NA
V gene: TRBV19
clone size: NA
J gene: TRBJ1-4
CDR3 DNA: TGTGCCAGTAGTAGGCCGGTGGACAGCATAAATGAAAAACTGTTTTTT
CDR3 protein: CASSRPVDSINEKLFF

D gene: TRBD1
V gene: TRBV19
clone size: NA
J gene: TRBJ1-5
CDR3 DNA: TGTGCCAGTAGTATGGGGACAGGGTCGATCGGAGGTCAGCCCCAGCATTTT
CDR3 protein: CASSMGTGSIGGQPQHF

D gene: TRBD2
V gene: TRBV11-2
clone size: NA
J gene: TRBJ2-2
CDR3 DNA: TGTGCCAGCAGCTTCGGGAGGCGGAACGGGGAGCTGTTTTTT
CDR3 protein: CASSFGRRNGELFF

D gene: TRBD1
V gene: TRBV5-8
clone size: NA
J gene: TRBJ2-1
CDR3 DNA: TGTGCCAGCAGCATCGGGACAGGCTATGGCAATGAGCAGTTCTTC
CDR3 protein: CASSIGTGYGNEQFF

D gene: NA
V gene: TRBV18
clone size: NA
J gene: TRBJ2-1
CDR3 DNA: TGTGCCAGCTCACCAACCGTGGGACTCTCCTACAATGAGCAGTTCTTC
CDR3 protein: CASSPTVGLSYNEQFF

D gene: TRBD1
V gene: TRBV30
clone size: few
J gene: TRBJ1-1
CDR3 DNA: TGTGCCTGGAGTCAGGGGACAGGGCAATTGAGCACTGAAGCTTTCTTT
CDR3 protein: CAWSQGTGQLSTEAFF

D gene: TRBD2
V gene: TRBV6-5
clone size: NA
J gene: TRBJ2-1
CDR3 DNA: TGTGCCAGCAGACTACTACGGACTAGCGACAATGAGCAGTTCTTC
CDR3 protein: CASRLLRTSDNEQFF

D gene: NA
V gene: TRBV6-5
clone size: NA
J gene: TRBJ1-2
CDR3 DNA: TGTGCCAGCAGTTACTCGACGGGGGTTGGCTACACCTTC
CDR3 protein: CASSYSTGVGYTF

D gene: TRBD1
V gene: TRBV27
clone size: NA
J gene: TRBJ1-5
CDR3 DNA: TGTGCCAGCAGTTTAGGGACAGGGGGCAAGCAGCCCCAGCATTTT
CDR3 protein: CASSLGTGGKQPQHF

D gene: NA
V gene: TRBV19
clone size: NA
J gene: TRBJ1-1
CDR3 DNA: TGTGCCAGTAGATGCCCGGACACTGAAGCTTTCTTT
CDR3 protein: CASRCPDTEAFF

D gene: NA
V gene: TRBV29-1
clone size: few
J gene: TRBJ1-5
CDR3 DNA: TGCAGCGTTGACACTGGGAGGCCCCAGCATTTT
CDR3 protein: CSVDTGRPQHF

D gene: NA
V gene: TRBV7-2
clone size: NA
J gene: TRBJ2-7
CDR3 DNA: TGTGCCAGCAGCTCCGAACGGGCCTACGAGCAGTACTTC
CDR3 protein: CASSSERAYEQYF

D gene: NA
V gene: TRBV2
clone size: NA
J gene: TRBJ1-6
CDR3 DNA: TGTGCCAGTACCCGAACCCGGACAGATAATTCACCCCTCCACTTT
CDR3 protein: CASTRTRTDNSPLHF

D gene: NA
V gene: TRBV6-5
clone size: NA
J gene: TRBJ1-2
CDR3 DNA: TGTGCCAGCAGCAGGGTCTCGTATGGCTACACCTTC
CDR3 protein: CASSRVSYGYTF

D gene: NA
V gene: TRBV19
clone size: NA
J gene: TRBJ1-5
CDR3 DNA: TGTGCCAGTAGTATTGAGGCTAGCAATCAGCCCCAGCATTTT
CDR3 protein: CASSIEASNQPQHF

D gene: NA
V gene: TRBV2
clone size: NA
J gene: TRBJ2-2
CDR3 DNA: TGTGCCACCCGAGGGCTCGGGGAGCTGTTTTTT
CDR3 protein: CATRGLGELFF

D gene: TRBD2
V gene: TRBV9
clone size: NA
J gene: TRBJ2-2
CDR3 DNA: TGTGCCAGCAGCGTAGGAGCGGGAGACACCGGGGAGCTGTTTTTT
CDR3 protein: CASSVGAGDTGELFF

D gene: TRBD2
V gene: TRBV5-1
clone size: NA
J gene: TRBJ2-3
CDR3 DNA: TGCGCCAGCAGCTTGGAGGGACTAGCGGGAGGGGACACAGATACGCAGTATTTT
CDR3 protein: CASSLEGLAGGDTDTQYF

D gene: TRBD1
V gene: TRBV29-1
clone size: NA
J gene: TRBJ1-1
CDR3 DNA: TGCAGCGTTGAGGCAGGGGGTTGGAACACTGAAGCTTTCTTT
CDR3 protein: CSVEAGGWNTEAFF

D gene: NA
V gene: TRBV19
clone size: NA
J gene: TRBJ2-1
CDR3 DNA: TGTGCCAGTAGTATAGTACTCCTTGGCGGGGTGGCCAATGAGCAGTTCTTC
CDR3 protein: CASSIVLLGGVANEQFF

D gene: NA
V gene: TRBV19
clone size: NA
J gene: TRBJ1-2
CDR3 DNA: TGTGCCAGTAGTGGCACCCTCTTGGGCTACACCTTC
CDR3 protein: CASSGTLLGYTF

D gene: NA
V gene: TRBV7-3
clone size: NA
J gene: TRBJ1-6
CDR3 DNA: TGTGCCAGCAGCTTACTCCTGACGCTAGCACTTAATGGCTCACCCCTCCACTTT
CDR3 protein: CASSLLLTLALNGSPLHF

D gene: NA
V gene: TRBV13
clone size: NA
J gene: TRBJ1-2
CDR3 DNA: TGTGCCAGCAGCCAACATTTCCGGGGGTTTGACTATGGCTACACCTTC
CDR3 protein: CASSQHFRGFDYGYTF

D gene: NA
V gene: TRBV6-6
clone size: few
J gene: TRBJ1-2
CDR3 DNA: TGTGCCAGCAGTGACTGGCAGAACTATGGCTACACCTTC
CDR3 protein: CASSDWQNYGYTF

D gene: NA
V gene: TRBV19
clone size: NA
J gene: TRBJ2-3
CDR3 DNA: TGTGCCAGTAACCTAAGACTAGGCTCAACAGATACGCAGTATTTT
CDR3 protein: CASNLRLGSTDTQYF

D gene: TRBD1
V gene: TRBV14
clone size: NA
J gene: TRBJ1-6
CDR3 DNA: TGTGCCAGCAGCCAGGGTCAGGGGGCGAATTCACCCCTCCACTTT
CDR3 protein: CASSQGQGANSPLHF

D gene: TRBD2
V gene: TRBV2
clone size: NA
J gene: TRBJ2-2
CDR3 DNA: TGTGCCAGCAGTGCTAGCGGGGTAGGCACCGGGGAGCTGTTTTTT
CDR3 protein: CASSASGVGTGELFF

D gene: TRBD2
V gene: TRBV11-2
clone size: NA
J gene: TRBJ2-7
CDR3 DNA: TGTGCCAGCCGGGGACTAGCGGGAAACTACGAGCAGTACTTC
CDR3 protein: CASRGLAGNYEQYF

D gene: NA
V gene: TRBV30
clone size: NA
J gene: TRBJ1-1
CDR3 DNA: TGTGCCTGGAGTGGAGGTTCTGGGACTGAAGCTTTCTTT
CDR3 protein: CAWSGGSGTEAFF

D gene: TRBD1
V gene: TRBV25-1
clone size: NA
J gene: TRBJ1-1
CDR3 DNA: TGTGCCAGCAGTGATTTCAGGGGGCTCTCGAACACTGAAGCTTTCTTT
CDR3 protein: CASSDFRGLSNTEAFF

D gene: TRBD1
V gene: TRBV2
clone size: few
J gene: TRBJ2-1
CDR3 DNA: TGTGCCAGCAGTGCCTCCGGGACAGGATACAATGAGCAGTTCTTC
CDR3 protein: CASSASGTGYNEQFF

D gene: TRBD1
V gene: TRBV6-5
clone size: NA
J gene: TRBJ2-5
CDR3 DNA: TGTGCCAGCAGTAGTACACAGGGGGCACAAGAGACCCAGTACTTC
CDR3 protein: CASSSTQGAQETQYF

D gene: TRBD1
V gene: TRBV7-3
clone size: NA
J gene: TRBJ1-2
CDR3 DNA: TGTGCCAGCAGCCCGACGACAGGGACCTATGGCTACACCTTC
CDR3 protein: CASSPTTGTYGYTF

D gene: NA
V gene: TRBV9
clone size: NA
J gene: TRBJ2-2
CDR3 DNA: TGTGCCAGCAGCGTGGAGACCGGGGAGCTGTTTTTT
CDR3 protein: CASSVETGELFF

D gene: TRBD1
V gene: TRBV27
clone size: NA
J gene: TRBJ2-7
CDR3 DNA: TGTGCCAGCTCCGACAGGGGCTACGAGCAGTACTTC
CDR3 protein: CASSDRGYEQYF

D gene: NA
V gene: TRBV5-1
clone size: NA
J gene: TRBJ1-2
CDR3 DNA: TGCGCCAGCAGCGACCAGGGGACCCATGGCTACACCTTC
CDR3 protein: CASSDQGTHGYTF

D gene: NA
V gene: TRBV7-9
clone size: NA
J gene: TRBJ2-6
CDR3 DNA: TGTGCCAGCAGCTTTATTGGGGCCAACGTCCTGACTTTC
CDR3 protein: CASSFIGANVLTF